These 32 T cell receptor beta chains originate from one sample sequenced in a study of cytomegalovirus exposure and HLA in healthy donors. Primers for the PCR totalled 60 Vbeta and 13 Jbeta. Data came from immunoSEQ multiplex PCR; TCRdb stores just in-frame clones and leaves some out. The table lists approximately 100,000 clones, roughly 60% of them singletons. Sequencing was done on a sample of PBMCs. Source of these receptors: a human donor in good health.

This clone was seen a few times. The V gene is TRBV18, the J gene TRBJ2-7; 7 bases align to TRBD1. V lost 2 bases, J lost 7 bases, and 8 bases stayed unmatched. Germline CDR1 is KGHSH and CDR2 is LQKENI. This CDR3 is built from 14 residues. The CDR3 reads CASSPGQAVGEQYF. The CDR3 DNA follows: TGTGCCAGCTCACCAGGACAGGCGGTTGGTGAGCAGTACTTC.

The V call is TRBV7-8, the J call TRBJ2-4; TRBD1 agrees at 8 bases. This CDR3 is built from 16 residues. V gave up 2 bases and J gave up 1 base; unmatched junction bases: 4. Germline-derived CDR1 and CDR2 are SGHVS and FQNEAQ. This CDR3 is CASSLPRTGAKNIQYF. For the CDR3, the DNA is TGTGCCAGCAGCTTACCTAGGACAGGGGCCAAAAACATTCAGTACTTC.

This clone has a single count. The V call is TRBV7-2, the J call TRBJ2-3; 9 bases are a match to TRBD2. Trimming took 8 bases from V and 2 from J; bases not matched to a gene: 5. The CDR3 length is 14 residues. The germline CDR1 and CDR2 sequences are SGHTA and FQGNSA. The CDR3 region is CASASGEYTDTQYF. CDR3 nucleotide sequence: TGTGCCAGCGCTAGCGGGGAGTACACAGATACGCAGTATTTT.

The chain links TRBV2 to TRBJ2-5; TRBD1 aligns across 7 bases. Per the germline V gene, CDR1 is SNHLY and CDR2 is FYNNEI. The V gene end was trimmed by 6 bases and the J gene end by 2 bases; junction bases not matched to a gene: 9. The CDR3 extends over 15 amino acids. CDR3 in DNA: TGTGCCAGCAGCCTCCAAGGGACAGTACAAGAGACCCAGTACTTC. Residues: CASSLQGTVQETQYF.

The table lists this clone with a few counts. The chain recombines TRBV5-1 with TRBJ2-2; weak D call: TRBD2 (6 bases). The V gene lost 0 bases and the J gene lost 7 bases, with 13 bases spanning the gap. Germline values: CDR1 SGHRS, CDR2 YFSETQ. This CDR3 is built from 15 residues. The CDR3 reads CASSLGRDGGGELFF. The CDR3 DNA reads TGCGCCAGCAGCTTGGGGAGGGACGGCGGCGGGGAGCTGTTTTTT. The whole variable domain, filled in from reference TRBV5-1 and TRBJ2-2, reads KAGVTQTPRYLIKTRGQQVTLSCSPISGHRSVSWYQQTPGQGLQFLFEYFSETQRNKGNFPGRFSGRQFSNSRSEMNVSTLELGDSALYLCASSLGRDGGGELFFGEGSRLTVL.

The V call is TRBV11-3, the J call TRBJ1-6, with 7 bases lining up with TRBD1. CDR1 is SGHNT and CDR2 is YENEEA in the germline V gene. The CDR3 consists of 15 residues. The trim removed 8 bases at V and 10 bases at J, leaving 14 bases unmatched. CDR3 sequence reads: CASALTGKGRSPLHF. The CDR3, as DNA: TGTGCCAGCGCATTGACAGGGAAAGGACGGTCACCCCTCCACTTT.

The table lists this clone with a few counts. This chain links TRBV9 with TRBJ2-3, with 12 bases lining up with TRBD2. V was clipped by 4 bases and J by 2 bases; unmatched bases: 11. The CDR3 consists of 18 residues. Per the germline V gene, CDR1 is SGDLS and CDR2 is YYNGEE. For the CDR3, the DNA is TGTGCCAGCAGCTTTCGGGGGCGACTAGCGGGGGTCACAGATACGCAGTATTTT. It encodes CASSFRGRLAGVTDTQYF. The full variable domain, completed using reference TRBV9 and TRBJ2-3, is DSGVTQTPKHLITATGQRVTLRCSPRSGDLSVYWYQQSLDQGLQFLIQYYNGEERAKGNILERFSAQQFPDLHSELNLSSLELGDSALYFCASSFRGRLAGVTDTQYFGPGTRLTVL.

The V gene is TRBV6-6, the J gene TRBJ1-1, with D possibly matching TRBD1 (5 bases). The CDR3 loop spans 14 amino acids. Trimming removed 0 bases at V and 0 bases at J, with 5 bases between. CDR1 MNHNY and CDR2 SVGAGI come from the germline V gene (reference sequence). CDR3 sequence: CASSYSGVNTEAFF. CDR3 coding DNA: TGTGCCAGCAGTTACTCAGGGGTGAACACTGAAGCTTTCTTT.

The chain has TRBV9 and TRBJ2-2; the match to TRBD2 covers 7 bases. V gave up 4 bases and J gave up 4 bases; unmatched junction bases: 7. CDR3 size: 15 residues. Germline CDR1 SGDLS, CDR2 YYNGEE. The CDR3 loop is CASSYGTTFTGELFF. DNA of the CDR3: TGTGCCAGCAGCTACGGGACTACCTTCACCGGGGAGCTGTTTTTT.

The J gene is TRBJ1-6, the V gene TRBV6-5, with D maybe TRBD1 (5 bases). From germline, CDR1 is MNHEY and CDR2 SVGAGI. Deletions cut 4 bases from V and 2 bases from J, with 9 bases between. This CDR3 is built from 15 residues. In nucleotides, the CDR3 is TGTGCCAGCAGTTCCAGGGAACCCTATAATTCACCCCTCCACTTT. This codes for CASSSREPYNSPLHF.

CDR3 sequence reads: CASSLGTGVTEAFF. CDR3 DNA: TGCGCCAGCAGCTTAGGGACAGGGGTCACTGAAGCTTTCTTT. This rearrangement joins TRBV5-1 to TRBJ1-1; 10 positions match TRBD1. The CDR3 runs to 14 residues. The V and J ends lost 2 bases and 4 bases, in that order; junction bases with no gene match: 2. In germline, CDR1 is SGHRS, CDR2 YFSETQ.

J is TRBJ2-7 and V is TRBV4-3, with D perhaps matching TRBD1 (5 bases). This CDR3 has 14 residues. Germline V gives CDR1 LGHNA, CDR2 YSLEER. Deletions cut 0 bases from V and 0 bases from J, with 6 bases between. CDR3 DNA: TGCGCCAGCAGCCAAGACAGGGCCTCCTACGAGCAGTACTTC. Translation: CASSQDRASYEQYF.

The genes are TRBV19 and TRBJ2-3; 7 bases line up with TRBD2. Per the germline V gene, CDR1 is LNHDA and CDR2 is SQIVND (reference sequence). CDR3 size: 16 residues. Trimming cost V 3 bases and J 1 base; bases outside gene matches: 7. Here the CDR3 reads CASSMVPGLGTDTQYF. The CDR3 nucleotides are TGTGCCAGTAGTATGGTCCCCGGACTAGGCACAGATACGCAGTATTTT.

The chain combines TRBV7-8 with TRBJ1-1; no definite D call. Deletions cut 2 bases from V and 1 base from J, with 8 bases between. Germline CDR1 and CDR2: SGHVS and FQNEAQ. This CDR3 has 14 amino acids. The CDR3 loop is CASSLWAGNTEAFF. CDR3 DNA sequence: TGTGCCAGCAGCTTATGGGCAGGGAACACTGAAGCTTTCTTT.

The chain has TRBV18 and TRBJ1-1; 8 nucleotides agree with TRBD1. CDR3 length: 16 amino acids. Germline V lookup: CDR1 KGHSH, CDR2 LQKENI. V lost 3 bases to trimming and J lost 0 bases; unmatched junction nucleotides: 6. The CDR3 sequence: CASSPDRGGVNTEAFF. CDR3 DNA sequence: TGTGCCAGCTCACCCGACAGGGGAGGGGTGAACACTGAAGCTTTCTTT.

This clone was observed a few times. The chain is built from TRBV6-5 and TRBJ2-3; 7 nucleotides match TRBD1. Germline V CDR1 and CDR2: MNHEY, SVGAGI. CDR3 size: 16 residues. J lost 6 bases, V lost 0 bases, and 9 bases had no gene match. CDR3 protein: CASSYSLRGPGDTQYF. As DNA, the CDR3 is TGTGCCAGCAGTTACTCACTGAGGGGGCCGGGGGATACGCAGTATTTT.

The chain's CDR3 is CASSDRTGRQGYTF. DNA for the CDR3: TGTGCCAGCAGTGACCGGACAGGGAGACAAGGCTACACCTTC. The J gene is TRBJ1-2, the V gene TRBV2; 8 positions agree with TRBD1. Germline lookup yields CDR1 SNHLY and CDR2 FYNNEI. V was clipped by 3 bases and J by 8 bases; unmatched bases: 8. The CDR3 is made up of 14 amino acids. Combining the CDR3 with reference TRBV2 and TRBJ1-2 gives the whole variable domain EPEVTQTPSHQVTQMGQEVILRCVPISNHLYFYWYRQILGQKVEFLVSFYNNEISEKSEIFDDQFSVERPDGSNFTLKIRSTKLEDSAMYFCASSDRTGRQGYTFGSGTRLTVV.

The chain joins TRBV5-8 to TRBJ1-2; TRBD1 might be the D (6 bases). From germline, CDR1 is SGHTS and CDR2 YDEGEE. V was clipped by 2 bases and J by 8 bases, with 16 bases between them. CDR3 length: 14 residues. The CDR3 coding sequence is TGTGCCAGCAGCTTCACCAGGGGAACATTAGGCTACACCTTC. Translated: CASSFTRGTLGYTF.

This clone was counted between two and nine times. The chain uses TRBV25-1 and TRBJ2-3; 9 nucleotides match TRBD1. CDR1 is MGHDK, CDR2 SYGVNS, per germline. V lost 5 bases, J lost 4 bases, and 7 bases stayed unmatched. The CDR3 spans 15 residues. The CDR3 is CASSLAGTGSDTQYF. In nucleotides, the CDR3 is TGTGCCAGCAGTCTCGCCGGGACAGGGTCAGATACGCAGTATTTT.

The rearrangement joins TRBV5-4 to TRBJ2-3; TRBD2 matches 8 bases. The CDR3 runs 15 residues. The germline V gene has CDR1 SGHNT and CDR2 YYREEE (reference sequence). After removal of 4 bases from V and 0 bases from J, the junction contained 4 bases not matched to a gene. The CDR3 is CASSSSGKSTDTQYF. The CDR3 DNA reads TGTGCCAGCAGCAGTAGCGGGAAGAGCACAGATACGCAGTATTTT.

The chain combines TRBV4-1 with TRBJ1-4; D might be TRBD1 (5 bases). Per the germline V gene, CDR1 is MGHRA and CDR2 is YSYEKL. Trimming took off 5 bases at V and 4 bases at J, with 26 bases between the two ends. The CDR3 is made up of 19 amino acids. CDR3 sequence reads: CASSRTGSVVYRSNEKLFF. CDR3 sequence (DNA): TGCGCCAGCAGCAGAACCGGTTCTGTAGTCTACAGGAGTAATGAAAAACTGTTTTTT.

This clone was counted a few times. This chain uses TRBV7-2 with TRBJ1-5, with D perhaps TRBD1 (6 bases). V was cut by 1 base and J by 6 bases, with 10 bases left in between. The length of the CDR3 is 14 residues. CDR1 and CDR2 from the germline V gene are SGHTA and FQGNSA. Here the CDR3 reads CASSLEGRGQPQHF. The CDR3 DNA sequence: TGTGCCAGCAGCTTAGAGGGCAGGGGTCAGCCCCAGCATTTT.

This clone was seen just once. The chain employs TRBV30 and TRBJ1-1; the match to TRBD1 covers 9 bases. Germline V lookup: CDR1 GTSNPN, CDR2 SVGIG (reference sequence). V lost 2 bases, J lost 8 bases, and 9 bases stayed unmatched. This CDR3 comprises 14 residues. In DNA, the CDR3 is TGTGCCTGGAGTTTTCCCGGGACAGGGTCAGAAGCTTTCTTT. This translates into CAWSFPGTGSEAFF.

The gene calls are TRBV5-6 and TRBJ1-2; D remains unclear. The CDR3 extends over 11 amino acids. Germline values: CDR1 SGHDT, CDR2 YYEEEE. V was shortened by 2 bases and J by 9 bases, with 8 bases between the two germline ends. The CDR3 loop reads CASSLLNSYTF. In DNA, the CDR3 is TGTGCCAGCAGCTTATTAAATAGCTACACCTTC.

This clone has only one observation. CDR3 loop: CASSEGEAGGLQETQYF. CDR3 nucleotide sequence: TGTGCCAGCAGCGAGGGGGAAGCGGGGGGTCTCCAAGAGACCCAGTACTTC. V gene TRBV9 combines with J gene TRBJ2-5; 9 positions agree with TRBD2. V lost 3 bases and J lost 1; bases outside the gene matches: 10. The CDR3 is 17 residues long. The germline CDR1 and CDR2 sequences are SGDLS and YYNGEE.

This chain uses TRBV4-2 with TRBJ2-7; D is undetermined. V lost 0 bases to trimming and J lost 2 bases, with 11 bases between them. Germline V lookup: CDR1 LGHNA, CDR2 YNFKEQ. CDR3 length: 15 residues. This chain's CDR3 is CASSQDPGQAYEQYF. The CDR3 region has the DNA TGTGCCAGCAGCCAAGATCCCGGCCAGGCCTACGAGCAGTACTTC.

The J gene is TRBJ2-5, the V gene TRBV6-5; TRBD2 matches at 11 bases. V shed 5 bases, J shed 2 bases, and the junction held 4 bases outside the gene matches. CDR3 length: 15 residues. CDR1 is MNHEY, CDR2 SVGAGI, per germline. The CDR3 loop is CASSHLAGGQETQYF. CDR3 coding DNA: TGTGCCAGCAGTCATCTAGCGGGGGGTCAAGAGACCCAGTACTTC.

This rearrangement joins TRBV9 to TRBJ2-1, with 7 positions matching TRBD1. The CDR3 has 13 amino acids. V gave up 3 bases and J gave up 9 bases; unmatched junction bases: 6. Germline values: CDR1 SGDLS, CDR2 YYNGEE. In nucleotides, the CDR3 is TGTGCCAGCAGCGAGGGGGCCGGGGTTGAGCAGTTCTTC. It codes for CASSEGAGVEQFF. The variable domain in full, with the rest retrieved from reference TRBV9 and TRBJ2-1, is DSGVTQTPKHLITATGQRVTLRCSPRSGDLSVYWYQQSLDQGLQFLIQYYNGEERAKGNILERFSAQQFPDLHSELNLSSLELGDSALYFCASSEGAGVEQFFGPGTRLTVL.

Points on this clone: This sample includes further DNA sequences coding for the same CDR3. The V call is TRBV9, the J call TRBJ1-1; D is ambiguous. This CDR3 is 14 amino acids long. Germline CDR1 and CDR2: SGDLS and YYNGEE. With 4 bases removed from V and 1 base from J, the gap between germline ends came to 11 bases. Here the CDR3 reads CASSRERQNTEAFF. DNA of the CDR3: TGTGCCAGCAGCCGAGAGAGGCAGAACACTGAAGCTTTCTTT.

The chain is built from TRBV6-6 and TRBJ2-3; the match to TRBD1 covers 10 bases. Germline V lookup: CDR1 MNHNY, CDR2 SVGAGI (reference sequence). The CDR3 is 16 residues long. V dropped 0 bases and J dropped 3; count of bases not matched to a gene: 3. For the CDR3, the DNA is TGTGCCAGCAGTTACTCCCCGGGACAGGGGACAGATACGCAGTATTTT. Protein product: CASSYSPGQGTDTQYF.

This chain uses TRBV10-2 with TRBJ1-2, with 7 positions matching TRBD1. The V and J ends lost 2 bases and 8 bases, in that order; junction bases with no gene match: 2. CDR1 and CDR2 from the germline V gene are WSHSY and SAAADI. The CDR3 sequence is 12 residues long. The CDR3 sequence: CASSEGRGGYTF. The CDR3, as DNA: TGCGCCAGCAGTGAGGGCAGGGGGGGCTACACCTTC.

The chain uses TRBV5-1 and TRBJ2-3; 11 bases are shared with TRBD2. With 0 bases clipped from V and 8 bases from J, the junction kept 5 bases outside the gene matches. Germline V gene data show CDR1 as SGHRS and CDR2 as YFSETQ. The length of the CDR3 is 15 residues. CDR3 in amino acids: CASSLGTSGRGTQYF. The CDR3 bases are TGCGCCAGCAGCTTGGGGACTAGCGGGCGGGGTACGCAGTATTTT. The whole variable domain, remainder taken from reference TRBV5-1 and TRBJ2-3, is KAGVTQTPRYLIKTRGQQVTLSCSPISGHRSVSWYQQTPGQGLQFLFEYFSETQRNKGNFPGRFSGRQFSNSRSEMNVSTLELGDSALYLCASSLGTSGRGTQYFGPGTRLTVL.